This T cell receptor beta chain came from a study of shared clonotypes between healthy human individuals. Some clones are missing from TCRdb's copy, which holds only in-frame ones; the method was immunoSEQ multiplex PCR. The data hold a few hundred thousand clones, with 90% to 97% observed a single time. Sequences were obtained from memory CD8+ T cells sorted from blood. Subset described: CD45RO+ cells pooled with CCR7-negative TemRA cells. This clonotype originated in a man younger than 45 in good health.

This CDR3 reads CASSLILADTQYF. The DNA for the CDR3 is TGTGCCAGCAGCTTAATTTTGGCAGATACGCAGTATTTT. This chain joins TRBV7-6 and TRBJ2-3; D not certain. V lost 2 bases to trimming and J lost 4 bases, with 7 bases between them. CDR1 and CDR2 (germline): SGHVS, FNYEAQ. The CDR3 totals 13 residues.